What follows are 32 T cell receptor beta chains derived from one specimen sequenced in a study of blood T cell repertoires in COVID-19. Repertoires were generated with immunoSEQ multiplex PCR, while TCRdb's copy carries only in-frame clones and drops some. The sample consists of under 300,000 clones, roughly 83% of them appearing once. Sequencing was performed on peripheral blood. These receptors were collected from a woman older than 75 with acute or convalescent COVID-19.

This clone was detected once. The chain carries TRBV3-1 (or the pseudogene TRBV3-2) and TRBJ1-1; 8 bases agree with TRBD1. CDR1 and CDR2 (germline): LGHDT, YNNKEL (reference sequence). V was clipped by 4 bases and J by 8 bases; unmatched bases: 3. The CDR3 is 12 residues long. CDR3 bases: TGTGCCAGCAGCCTTCGGACAGGGGAAGCTTTCTTT. Protein sequence: CASSLRTGEAFF.

This sequence joins TRBV19 and TRBJ1-5; possible D gene TRBD1, 5 bases. Germline V gene data show CDR1 as LNHDA and CDR2 as SQIVND (reference sequence). The CDR3 covers 14 residues. V lost 7 bases and J 0 bases, leaving 10 bases between the germline ends. For the CDR3, the DNA is TGTGCCAGTATGGGGGGTTATAGCAATCAGCCCCAGCATTTT. It translates to CASMGGYSNQPQHF.

J is TRBJ1-2 and V is TRBV28; tentative D call: TRBD1 (5 bases). V was clipped by 1 base and J by 4 bases, with 10 bases between them. The CDR3 totals 14 residues. Germline loops: CDR1 MDHEN, CDR2 SYDVKM. CDR3 sequence: CASSLSVRVYGYTF. Here the CDR3 DNA reads TGTGCCAGCAGTTTATCGGTCAGGGTCTATGGCTACACCTTC.

The chain links TRBV11-1 to TRBJ2-1; 11 positions agree with TRBD2. The J segment lost 2 bases and the V segment lost 4 bases, leaving 4 bases of the junction unmatched. Germline CDR1 reads SGHAT; CDR2 reads FQDESV (reference sequence). CDR3 size: 16 residues. Written as DNA, the CDR3 is TGTGCCAGCAGCTCAGGACTAGCGGGCGCCTACAATGAGCAGTTCTTC. This codes for CASSSGLAGAYNEQFF.

The V gene is TRBV3-1 (or the pseudogene TRBV3-2), the J gene TRBJ2-1, with unresolved D. CDR1 is LGHDT and CDR2 is YNNKEL in the germline V gene (reference sequence). The length of the CDR3 is 16 residues. V was shortened by 4 bases and J by 0 bases, with 13 bases between the two germline ends. CDR3 region: CASSRDTRSSYNEQFF. DNA for the CDR3: TGTGCCAGCAGCCGAGACACTCGTAGCTCCTACAATGAGCAGTTCTTC.

The CDR3 nucleotides read TGTGCCAGCAGAAGGGAGGCAGGGGGTTACGAGCAGTACTTC. Translation: CASRREAGGYEQYF. J is TRBJ2-7 and V is TRBV2, with a possible D match to TRBD1 (7 bases). Germline CDR1 is SNHLY and CDR2 is FYNNEI. The CDR3 spans 14 residues. Trimming removed 6 bases from V and 4 bases from J, with 16 bases in between.

The chain links TRBV30 to TRBJ2-1; maybe TRBD1 (6 bases). The CDR3 covers 13 residues. Per germline, CDR1 GTSNPN and CDR2 SVGIG (reference sequence). V was cut by 6 bases and J by 0 bases, with 9 bases left in between. The CDR3 reads CACDRRSYNEQFF. Here the CDR3 DNA reads TGTGCCTGTGACAGGCGCTCCTACAATGAGCAGTTCTTC. Supplemented by reference TRBV30 and TRBJ2-1, the full variable domain reads SQTIHQWPATLVQPVGSPLSLECTVEGTSNPNLYWYRQAAGRGLQLLFYSVGIGQISSEVPQNLSASRPQDRQFILSSKKLLLSDSGFYLCACDRRSYNEQFFGPGTRLTVL.

The V and J genes are TRBV2 and TRBJ1-5; D call uncertain. The germline V gene has CDR1 SNHLY and CDR2 FYNNEI. This CDR3 spans 13 amino acids. Between the trimmed V and J ends, which lost 2 bases and 6 bases, there was a span of 8 bases. The CDR3 reads CASSEIRIQPQHF. CDR3 bases: TGTGCCAGCAGTGAAATCCGTATTCAGCCCCAGCATTTT.

The chain employs TRBV19 and TRBJ2-1; 13 nucleotides align to TRBD2. There are 15 residues in the CDR3. CDR1 LNHDA and CDR2 SQIVND come from the germline V gene (reference sequence). The V segment lost 5 bases and the J segment 7 bases; nucleotides outside the gene matches: 5. The chain's CDR3 is CASSSRTSGGNEQFF. In nucleotides, the CDR3 is TGTGCCAGTAGTTCCCGGACTAGCGGGGGAAATGAGCAGTTCTTC.

The J gene is TRBJ2-6, the V gene TRBV29-1, with D unresolved. The CDR3 is made up of 15 amino acids. Germline assignment: CDR1 SQVTM and CDR2 ANQGSEA. V was cut by 0 bases and J by 1 base, with 7 bases left in between. The CDR3, as DNA: TGCAGCGTTGAAGATTCGAGGTCTGGGGCCAACGTCCTGACTTTC. Amino acid sequence: CSVEDSRSGANVLTF.

The chain carries TRBV7-8 and TRBJ2-2; D is possibly TRBD2 (6 bases). V lost 6 bases and J lost 6, with 14 bases in between. The length of the CDR3 is 14 residues. CDR1 SGHVS and CDR2 FQNEAQ come from the germline V gene. In DNA, the CDR3 is TGTGCCAGCAGATCCGCGGGGAGGTCCGGGGAGCTGTTTTTT. This sequence encodes CASRSAGRSGELFF.

The chain carries TRBV4-1 and TRBJ1-1; 10 bases are a match to TRBD1. Per germline, CDR1 MGHRA and CDR2 YSYEKL. The CDR3 length is 13 residues. Trimming removed 3 bases from V and 5 bases from J; junction bases left unmatched: 0. The CDR3 DNA reads TGCGCCAGCAGCCAGGGACAGGGGACTGAAGCTTTCTTT. It codes for CASSQGQGTEAFF.

This clone was picked up a small number of times. The gene calls are TRBV6-5 and TRBJ1-1, with D uncertain. Looked up from germline, CDR1 is MNHEY and CDR2 is SVGAGI. This CDR3 comprises 13 residues. Deletions cut 6 bases from V and 4 bases from J, with 12 bases between. The CDR3 here is CASSQKEATEAFF. The CDR3 region has the DNA TGTGCCAGCAGCCAAAAGGAGGCCACTGAAGCTTTCTTT.

The rearrangement links TRBV28 to TRBJ2-7; 8 positions match TRBD1. Germline V gene sequence: CDR1 MDHEN, CDR2 SYDVKM. The CDR3 runs 15 residues. V dropped 5 bases and J dropped 2; count of bases not matched to a gene: 8. The CDR3 loop is CASSRQGRTAYEQYF. The CDR3 coding sequence is TGTGCCAGCAGTCGACAGGGGCGAACGGCCTACGAGCAGTACTTC.

In this sample, this clone turned up a few times. Here the CDR3 DNA reads TGTGCCAGCAGTATAACGACAGGGGGCGCATATGGAAACACCATATATTTT. Translation: CASSITTGGAYGNTIYF. The chain links TRBV7-9 to TRBJ1-3; 10 bases match TRBD1. The V gene's germline CDR1 is SEHNR and CDR2 FQNEAQ (reference sequence). The CDR3 spans 17 residues. The J segment lost 3 bases and the V segment lost 6 bases, leaving 11 bases of the junction unmatched.

The rearrangement joins TRBV6-2 or TRBV6-3 to TRBJ2-7; 9 bases are shared with TRBD1. This CDR3 contains 15 residues. The V segment lost 6 bases and the J segment 3 bases; nucleotides outside the gene matches: 9. Germline-derived CDR1 and CDR2 are MNHEY and SVGEGT. The CDR3 coding sequence is TGTGCCAGCAGCCCTCCCGGGACAGGGTTCTACGAGCAGTACTTC. Translating it yields CASSPPGTGFYEQYF.

The chain uses TRBV5-4 and TRBJ2-3, with a possible D match to TRBD2 (5 bases). Germline lookup yields CDR1 SGHNT and CDR2 YYREEE (reference sequence). The CDR3 extends over 14 amino acids. Trimming took 0 bases from V and 5 from J, leaving 10 bases between them. The CDR3 region is CASSLGGNGDTQYF. CDR3 coding DNA: TGTGCCAGCAGCTTGGGAGGGAACGGAGATACGCAGTATTTT.

This clone was counted once. The chain couples TRBV28 to TRBJ2-1; 10 bases align to TRBD1. The CDR3 sequence is 15 residues long. Losses at the gene ends were 6 bases for V and 4 bases for J; bases not matched to a gene: 6. From germline, CDR1 is MDHEN and CDR2 SYDVKM. In nucleotides, the CDR3 is TGTGCCAGCAGCCTTGGGACAGGGGTTTACAATGAGCAGTTCTTC. Its protein is CASSLGTGVYNEQFF.

The chain has TRBV7-6 and TRBJ2-5; D gene unclear. Germline V gene lookup returns CDR1 SGHVS and CDR2 FNYEAQ. This CDR3 is built from 13 residues. V was trimmed by 1 base and J by 7 bases, leaving 10 bases between them. The CDR3 nucleotides read TGTGCCAGCAGCTTAGACGGTCCGTCGACCCAGTACTTC. Amino acid sequence: CASSLDGPSTQYF.

The chain has TRBV6-5 and TRBJ1-1, with 9 bases matching TRBD1. Germline loops: CDR1 MNHEY, CDR2 SVGAGI. The CDR3 extends over 16 amino acids. Germline trimming cut 2 bases from V and 0 bases from J; bases unmatched to any gene: 4. CDR3 in DNA: TGTGCCAGCAGTTACGGGGGGACAGGGTTGAACACTGAAGCTTTCTTT. The encoded protein is CASSYGGTGLNTEAFF.

This chain links TRBV5-1 with TRBJ1-1, with 8 bases identical to TRBD1. The CDR3 runs to 21 residues. V lost 3 bases, J lost 3 bases, and 25 bases stayed unmatched. Germline CDR1 SGHRS, CDR2 YFSETQ. The CDR3 nucleotides are TGCGCCAGCAGCTCCAATCCAGGTACCCAAGCCAGGGGGCGCATAGACACTGAAGCTTTCTTT. This gives the protein CASSSNPGTQARGRIDTEAFF.

This clone occurred a few times. The V and J genes are TRBV5-6 and TRBJ1-5; D perhaps matches TRBD1 (6 bases). The germline CDR1 and CDR2 sequences are SGHDT and YYEEEE. Between the trimmed V and J ends, which lost 3 bases and 0 bases, there was a span of 19 bases. CDR3 length equals 18 residues. CDR3 nucleotides: TGTGCCAGCAGCTCAACTTCCGGGACACCTTATAGCAATCAGCCCCAGCATTTT. This sequence encodes CASSSTSGTPYSNQPQHF.

This clone came up a few times. J is TRBJ1-6 and V is TRBV5-1; D uncertain. The V end lost 4 bases, the J end lost 3 bases, and 14 bases lay between the germline ends. There are 16 residues in the CDR3. The germline V gene encodes CDR1 SGHRS and CDR2 YFSETQ. CDR3 nucleotides: TGCGCCAGCAGCGGCGGCACGGCCGGCTATAATTCACCCCTCCACTTT. Residues: CASSGGTAGYNSPLHF.

CDR3 loop: CASRVGQGVYGYTF. As DNA, the CDR3 is TGTGCCAGCAGGGTGGGACAGGGGGTTTATGGCTACACCTTC. V and J are TRBV28 and TRBJ1-2; 11 nucleotides line up with TRBD1. CDR1 is MDHEN, CDR2 SYDVKM, per germline. V was pared by 6 bases and J by 5 bases, with 5 bases of the junction left unmatched. The CDR3 is 14 amino acids.

The chain combines TRBV2 with TRBJ2-7; 7 bases align to TRBD1. Germline trimming cut 8 bases from V and 2 bases from J; bases unmatched to any gene: 6. The CDR3 runs 13 residues. Germline CDR1 SNHLY, CDR2 FYNNEI. CDR3 DNA: TGTGCCAGCCAGACAGGGATTACCTACGAGCAGTACTTC. Its protein product is CASQTGITYEQYF.

This clone was seen more than once but under ten times. The rearrangement uses TRBV19 and TRBJ1-1; perhaps TRBD1 as D (6 bases). The CDR3 consists of 16 residues. Germline assignment: CDR1 LNHDA and CDR2 SQIVND (reference sequence). The germline V and J ends were trimmed by 3 bases and 4 bases, with 18 bases remaining between them. In nucleotides, the CDR3 is TGTGCCAGTAGTATTACGTTAAGGACAGCCTCCACTGAAGCTTTCTTT. It translates to CASSITLRTASTEAFF.

The V call is TRBV19, the J call TRBJ1-4; TRBD1 might be the D (6 bases). CDR1 is LNHDA, CDR2 SQIVND, per germline (reference sequence). CDR3 size: 13 residues. V was cut by 7 bases and J by 7 bases, with 13 bases left in between. The CDR3 reads CASTELQGEKLFF. Written as DNA, the CDR3 is TGTGCCAGTACGGAGCTACAGGGTGAAAAACTGTTTTTT.

Only one count was recorded for this clone. The rearrangement links TRBV5-1 to TRBJ2-7; 7 bases agree with TRBD2. The germline V gene has CDR1 SGHRS and CDR2 YFSETQ. CDR3 length equals 13 residues. J gave up 1 base and V 3 bases, and 1 base lay outside the gene matches. The CDR3 DNA reads as TGCGCCAGCAGCTCGGGACTATCCTACGAGCAGTACTTC. It specifies CASSSGLSYEQYF.

The V call is TRBV6-5, the J call TRBJ1-3, with 7 bases aligning to TRBD1. The CDR3 spans 15 residues. CDR1 MNHEY and CDR2 SVGAGI come from the germline V gene. Trimming cost V 6 bases and J 0 bases; bases outside gene matches: 5. The CDR3 loop reads CASSLRDSSGNTIYF. CDR3 in DNA: TGTGCCAGCAGCCTCCGGGACAGCTCTGGAAACACCATATATTTT.

This clone was seen only a few times. The CDR3 sequence: CASSLGRVGYGYTF. The CDR3 region has the DNA TGTGCCAGCAGCTTGGGCAGGGTGGGGTATGGCTACACCTTC. The rearrangement uses TRBV11-2 and TRBJ1-2; a possible D gene is TRBD1 (5 bases). Looked up from germline, CDR1 is SGHAT and CDR2 is FQNNGV. V was trimmed by 3 bases and J by 5 bases, leaving 13 bases between them. CDR3 length: 14 amino acids.

The table lists this clone with a few counts. The chain employs TRBV9 and TRBJ1-6, with no clear D. The germline V and J ends were trimmed by 5 bases and 3 bases, with 9 bases remaining between them. Germline V lookup: CDR1 SGDLS, CDR2 YYNGEE. The CDR3 is made up of 14 amino acids. The CDR3 reads CASSRSGYNSPLHF. CDR3 bases: TGTGCCAGCAGTCGATCAGGCTATAATTCACCCCTCCACTTT.

The V call is TRBV4-1, the J call TRBJ2-1, with TRBD1 identical over 9 bases. The CDR3 contains 15 residues. Trimming took 1 base from V and 10 from J; bases not matched to a gene: 8. Germline-derived CDR1 and CDR2 are MGHRA and YSYEKL. The CDR3 DNA reads as TGCGCCAGCAGCCAAGCGCCTCGACAGGGGGGCGAGCAGTTCTTC. This sequence encodes CASSQAPRQGGEQFF.